This TCR beta chain emerged from a study of spatial heterogeneity in lung cancer. On the study more broadly: At a median of roughly two years after resection, follow-up PBMC samples were sequenced when available.

This clonotype was counted at least ten times. This CDR3 comprises 16 residues. Germline CDR1 SGDLS, CDR2 YYNGEE. V was clipped by 0 bases and J by 6 bases; unmatched bases: 7. Using its own MiXCR run on the 5' RACE reads, TCRdb lists one record per CDR3 protein. Of nearly 95,000 distinct CDR3 sequences listed, approximately 19% were seen once; the top ten hold 20% to 25%. The time point here: blood at routine non-recurrence follow-up after resection. This receptor was taken from a male donor with early-stage non-small cell lung cancer. The sequencing used PBMCs, collected at follow-up. This chain joins TRBV9 and TRBJ2-3; 10 bases match TRBD2. In nucleotides, the CDR3 is TGTGCCAGCAGCGTAGAGATAGCGGGGGGCCACGATACGCAGTATTTT. This encodes CASSVEIAGGHDTQYF.